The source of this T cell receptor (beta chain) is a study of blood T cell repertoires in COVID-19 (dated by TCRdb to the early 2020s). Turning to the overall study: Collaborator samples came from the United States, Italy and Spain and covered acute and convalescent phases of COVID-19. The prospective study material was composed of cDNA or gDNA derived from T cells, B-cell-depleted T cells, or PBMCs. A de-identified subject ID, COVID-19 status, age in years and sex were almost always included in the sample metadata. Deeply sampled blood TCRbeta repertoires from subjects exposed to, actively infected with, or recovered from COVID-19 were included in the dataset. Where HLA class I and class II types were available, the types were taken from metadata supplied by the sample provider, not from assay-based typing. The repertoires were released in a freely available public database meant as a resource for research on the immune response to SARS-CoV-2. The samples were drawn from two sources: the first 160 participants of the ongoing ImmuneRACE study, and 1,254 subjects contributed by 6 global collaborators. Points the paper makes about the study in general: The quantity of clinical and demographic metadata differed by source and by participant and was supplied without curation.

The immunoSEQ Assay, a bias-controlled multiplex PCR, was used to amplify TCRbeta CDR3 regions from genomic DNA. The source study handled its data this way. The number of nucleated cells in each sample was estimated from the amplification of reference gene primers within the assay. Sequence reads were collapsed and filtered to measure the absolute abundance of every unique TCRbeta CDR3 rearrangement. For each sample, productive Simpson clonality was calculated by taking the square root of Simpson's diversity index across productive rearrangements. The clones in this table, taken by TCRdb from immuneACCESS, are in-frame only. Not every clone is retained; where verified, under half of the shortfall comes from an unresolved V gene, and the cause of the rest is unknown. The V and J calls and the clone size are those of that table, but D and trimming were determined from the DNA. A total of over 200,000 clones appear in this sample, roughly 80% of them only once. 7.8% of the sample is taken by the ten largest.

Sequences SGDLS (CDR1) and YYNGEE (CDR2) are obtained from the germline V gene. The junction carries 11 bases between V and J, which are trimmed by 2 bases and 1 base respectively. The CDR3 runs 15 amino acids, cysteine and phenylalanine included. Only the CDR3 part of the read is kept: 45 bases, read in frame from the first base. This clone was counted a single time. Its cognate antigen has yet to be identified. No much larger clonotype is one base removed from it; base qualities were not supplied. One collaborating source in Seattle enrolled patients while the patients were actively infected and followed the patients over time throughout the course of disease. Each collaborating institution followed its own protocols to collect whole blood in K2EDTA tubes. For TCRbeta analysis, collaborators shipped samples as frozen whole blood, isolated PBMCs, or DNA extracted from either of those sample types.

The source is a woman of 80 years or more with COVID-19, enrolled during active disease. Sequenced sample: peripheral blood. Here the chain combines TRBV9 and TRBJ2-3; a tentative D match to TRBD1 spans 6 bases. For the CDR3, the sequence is CASSVQGRGTDTQYF. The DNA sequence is TGTGCCAGCAGCGTTCAGGGGCGGGGCACAGATACGCAGTATTTT.